The 3 T cell receptor beta chains listed next were all sequenced from one sample in a study of CD8+CD57+ T cells in acquired aplastic anemia (dated by TCRdb to the late 2010s). Instrument used: Illumina HiSeq 2000. Genomic DNA served as template for TCR beta VDJ combination and CDR3 sequence profiling. TCRdb trimmed the raw reads at Q25, called clones with MiXCR and kept productive beta chains. Entries are consolidated by CDR3 protein sequence, retaining the most common genes and DNA. Within this sample are roughly 200,000 distinct CDR3 sequences, with roughly 65% of them counted one time only. Roughly 42% of the sample goes to the ten largest clones. Flow cytometry had shown CD8+CD57+ cell expansion in the patients selected for sequencing. Sequencing used sorted CD4+, CD8+, or CD8+CD57+ T cells (not recorded which) from PBMCs. The receptors here all came from a human donor with aplastic anemia.

The chain joins TRBV5-1 to TRBJ1-2, with D perhaps matching TRBD1 (6 bases). From germline, CDR1 is SGHRS and CDR2 YFSETQ. The CDR3 totals 13 residues. The V end was cut by 4 bases, the J end by 8 bases, with 15 bases between. CDR3 sequence: CASSPSPGEGYTF. The CDR3 DNA reads TGCGCCAGCAGCCCGTCGCCAGGGGAGGGCTACACCTTC.

On this clonotype itself: Because the CDR3's place on the DNA is in doubt, the DNA is left out and the CDR3 is given as listed by TCRdb. The chain couples TRBV12-3 or TRBV12-4 to TRBJ1-3. The CDR3 is 15 amino acids long, termini counted. The CDR3 sequence: CASSQRSTLGNTIYF.

In its sample, this clonotype is medium-sized. The chain carries TRBV12-3 or TRBV12-4 and TRBJ1-2; TRBD1 might be the D (5 bases). The V and J ends lost 10 bases and 4 bases respectively, with 7 bases between them. This CDR3 has 10 residues. The chain's CDR3 is CATRGYGYTF. CDR3 DNA sequence: TGTGCCACGAGGGGCTATGGCTACACCTTC.